Shown below are 22 T cell receptor beta chains from a single sample sequenced in a study of blood T cell repertoires in COVID-19. The data were produced by immunoSEQ multiplex PCR, yet TCRdb's version contains in-frame clones alone and is incomplete. The data show roughly 70,000 clones, around 80% seen once. The sample taken for sequencing was peripheral blood. These receptors were taken from a man between 65 and 85 years old who had recovered from COVID-19.

This sequence joins TRBV7-2 and TRBJ2-1; D perhaps matches TRBD1 (6 bases). Between the trimmed V and J ends, which lost 1 base and 5 bases, there was a span of 18 bases. The germline CDR1 and CDR2 sequences are SGHTA and FQGNSA. The CDR3 is 17 residues long. The CDR3 protein is CASSLDGGGFSNNEQFF. The CDR3 nucleotides are TGTGCCAGCAGCTTAGATGGGGGCGGGTTCAGCAACAATGAGCAGTTCTTC.

The chain employs TRBV6-5 and TRBJ2-7; 8 positions agree with TRBD2. CDR1 is MNHEY, CDR2 SVGAGI, per germline. The V segment lost 6 bases and the J segment 0 bases; nucleotides outside the gene matches: 7. The CDR3 contains 15 residues. The CDR3 DNA reads TGTGCCAGCAGCCCCGCGGGGGGAAGCTCCTACGAGCAGTACTTC. It translates to CASSPAGGSSYEQYF.

This clone was found a few times. This chain links TRBV3-1 (or the pseudogene TRBV3-2) with TRBJ2-5; 8 bases line up with TRBD1. The CDR3 is made up of 14 amino acids. CDR1 and CDR2 (germline): LGHDT, YNNKEL (reference sequence). Trimming at V came to 3 bases and at J to 4 bases, leaving 4 bases not matched to a gene. CDR3 in amino acids: CASSHSGTGETQYF. For the CDR3, the DNA is TGTGCCAGCAGCCACTCCGGGACAGGAGAGACCCAGTACTTC.

This rearrangement joins TRBV30 to TRBJ2-3; maybe TRBD2 (5 bases). The germline V gene has CDR1 GTSNPN and CDR2 SVGIG (reference sequence). The V and J ends lost 8 bases and 5 bases respectively, with 11 bases between them. This CDR3 contains 11 residues. The CDR3 bases are TGTGCCCGTAAAGAGGGAGATACGCAGTATTTT. Its translation: CARKEGDTQYF.

V gene TRBV5-6 combines with J gene TRBJ2-3; D ambiguous. Trimming removed 0 bases at V and 3 bases at J, with 5 bases between. The CDR3 totals 13 residues. The germline V gene has CDR1 SGHDT and CDR2 YYEEEE. CDR3 DNA sequence: TGTGCCAGCAGCTTGGGGCCTACAGATACGCAGTATTTT. Translated: CASSLGPTDTQYF. The complete variable domain, with remaining parts taken from reference TRBV5-6 and TRBJ2-3, reads DAGVTQSPTHLIKTRGQQVTLRCSPKSGHDTVSWYQQALGQGPQFIFQYYEEEERQRGNFPDRFSGHQFPNYSSELNVNALLLGDSALYLCASSLGPTDTQYFGPGTRLTVL.

The rearrangement uses TRBV6-5 and TRBJ1-1; TRBD1 might be the D (6 bases). Trimming shortened V by 2 bases and J by 7 bases, and 14 bases separated the two germline ends. The CDR3 runs to 14 residues. The germline V gene encodes CDR1 MNHEY and CDR2 SVGAGI. For the CDR3, the DNA is TGTGCCAGCAGTTACGACGGACAGCGGAGTGAAGCTTTCTTT. Translating it yields CASSYDGQRSEAFF.

This chain connects TRBV7-2 to TRBJ2-7; D remains ambiguous. Germline V gives CDR1 SGHTA, CDR2 FQGNSA. V was clipped by 3 bases and J by 6 bases, with 9 bases between them. The CDR3 runs 12 residues. CDR3: CASSFRSGEQYF. The DNA for the CDR3 is TGTGCCAGCAGCTTCCGGTCGGGCGAGCAGTACTTC.

The rearrangement joins TRBV19 to TRBJ1-3; D call uncertain. Germline-derived CDR1 and CDR2 are LNHDA and SQIVND (reference sequence). The CDR3 runs 14 residues. Trimming removed 4 bases at V and 0 bases at J, with 7 bases between. CDR3 sequence reads: CASSTGSSGNTIYF. CDR3 DNA sequence: TGTGCCAGTAGTACGGGAAGCTCTGGAAACACCATATATTTT.

The chain carries TRBV18 and TRBJ2-7; the D gene is possibly TRBD1 (5 bases). The CDR3 is 14 residues long. Germline V gene sequence: CDR1 KGHSH, CDR2 LQKENI. The V end was cut by 3 bases, the J end by 4 bases, with 13 bases between. The CDR3 DNA reads TGTGCCAGCTCACCGGGCAGGGCTCCATACGAGCAGTACTTC. As protein: CASSPGRAPYEQYF. Full variable domain (rest looked up from reference TRBV18 and TRBJ2-7): NAGVMQNPRHLVRRRGQEARLRCSPMKGHSHVYWYRQLPEEGLKFMVYLQKENIIDESGMPKERFSAEFPKEGPSILRIQQVVRGDSAAYFCASSPGRAPYEQYFGPGTRLTVT.

This chain links TRBV7-2 with TRBJ1-2; 11 bases agree with TRBD1. The CDR3 has 18 residues. V shed 2 bases, J shed 7 bases, and the junction held 15 bases outside the gene matches. CDR1 is SGHTA, CDR2 FQGNSA, per germline. CDR3 amino acids: CASSLNAAFGTGGSGYTF. Written as DNA, the CDR3 is TGTGCCAGCAGCTTAAATGCGGCTTTTGGGACAGGGGGATCTGGCTACACCTTC.

J is TRBJ2-2 and V is TRBV27; 8 bases align to TRBD1. CDR1 and CDR2 from the germline V gene are MNHEY and SMNVEV (reference sequence). Trimming cost V 5 bases and J 6 bases; bases outside gene matches: 8. This CDR3 is 15 amino acids long. In nucleotides, the CDR3 is TGTGCCAGCAGTCAAGTCGGACAGGGCCCCGGGGAGCTGTTTTTT. Translation: CASSQVGQGPGELFF.

The V and J genes are TRBV4-2 and TRBJ2-7; TRBD2 agrees at 8 bases. Germline values: CDR1 LGHNA, CDR2 YNFKEQ. The CDR3 extends over 16 amino acids. V lost 0 bases, J lost 6 bases, and 10 bases stayed unmatched. The CDR3 region has the DNA TGTGCCAGCAGCCAAGATATAGGGCGGGGGGAGGTCGAGCAGTACTTC. Residues: CASSQDIGRGEVEQYF.

The chain couples TRBV5-4 to TRBJ1-1; perhaps TRBD1 as D (5 bases). The length of the CDR3 is 14 residues. The V gene lost 4 bases and the J gene lost 6 bases, with 16 bases spanning the gap. Germline V lookup: CDR1 SGHNT, CDR2 YYREEE (reference sequence). The CDR3 here is CASSRTSGYAEAFF. The DNA for the CDR3 is TGTGCCAGCAGCCGCACCTCAGGGTACGCTGAAGCTTTCTTT.

The J gene is TRBJ1-5, the V gene TRBV2, with 9 bases identical to TRBD1. The length of the CDR3 is 15 residues. The germline V gene has CDR1 SNHLY and CDR2 FYNNEI. Trimming took 5 bases from V and 5 from J; bases not matched to a gene: 7. CDR3 loop: CASSTQGARDQPQHF. The CDR3 nucleotides read TGTGCCAGCAGTACACAGGGGGCGCGAGATCAGCCCCAGCATTTT.

CDR3 amino acids: CASSQNTGEEQYF. The CDR3 nucleotides are TGCGCCAGCAGCCAAAACACAGGGGAAGAGCAGTACTTC. This rearrangement joins TRBV4-3 to TRBJ2-7, with TRBD1 matching 7 bases. The CDR3 runs 13 residues. The junction had 5 bases not matched to a gene; V was cut back by 2 bases and J by 7 bases. Germline V gene lookup returns CDR1 LGHNA and CDR2 YSLEER.

This chain connects TRBV19 to TRBJ2-3, with 8 bases identical to TRBD2. The CDR3 contains 14 residues. Germline CDR1 is LNHDA and CDR2 is SQIVND (reference sequence). V lost 10 bases, J lost 2 bases, and 8 bases stayed unmatched. CDR3 loop: CATVRRGVTDTQYF. CDR3 bases: TGTGCCACTGTCCGGCGGGGGGTCACAGATACGCAGTATTTT.

CDR3 in DNA: TGTGCCAGCAGCCTCTCCGAGGAGACCCAGTACTTC. This translates into CASSLSEETQYF. This chain connects TRBV11-2 to TRBJ2-5; no firm D call. The CDR3 has 12 amino acids. The ends were cut back, 5 bases at V and 5 bases at J, with 9 bases in the middle. Germline CDR1 is SGHAT and CDR2 is FQNNGV.

CDR3 loop: CASSLRTSTQVTQYF. Written as DNA, the CDR3 is TGTGCCAGCAGCTTAAGGACTAGTACCCAGGTTACGCAGTATTTT. J is TRBJ2-3 and V is TRBV7-2; 7 nucleotides agree with TRBD2. Looked up from germline, CDR1 is SGHTA and CDR2 is FQGNSA. The CDR3 extends over 15 amino acids. Trimming removed 2 bases from V and 8 bases from J; junction bases left unmatched: 10.

The chain links TRBV19 to TRBJ2-3, with a tentative D call TRBD2 (6 bases). Germline CDR1 and CDR2: LNHDA and SQIVND (reference sequence). V dropped 5 bases and J dropped 2 bases, with 17 bases sitting between them. CDR3 length equals 16 residues. CDR3 amino acids: CASSPQGSGPTDTQYF. The CDR3 nucleotides read TGTGCCAGTAGTCCTCAGGGTAGCGGTCCCACAGATACGCAGTATTTT. The full variable domain, rest sourced from reference TRBV19 and TRBJ2-3, is DGGITQSPKYLFRKEGQNVTLSCEQNLNHDAMYWYRQDPGQGLRLIYYSQIVNDFQKGDIAEGYSVSREKKESFPLTVTSAQKNPTAFYLCASSPQGSGPTDTQYFGPGTRLTVL.

This clone was counted at least ten times. This rearrangement joins TRBV2 to TRBJ2-3; possibly TRBD2 for D (7 bases). CDR3 size: 17 residues. Germline CDR1 SNHLY, CDR2 FYNNEI. Trimming removed 6 bases at V and 2 bases at J, with 21 bases between. CDR3 sequence: CASRRRGTTRDTDTQYF. The CDR3 DNA reads as TGTGCCAGCAGGAGGCGGGGGACAACTAGGGACACAGATACGCAGTATTTT.

This chain connects TRBV6-5 to TRBJ1-6; D might be TRBD1 (6 bases). Germline assignment: CDR1 MNHEY and CDR2 SVGAGI. The V end was cut by 6 bases, the J end by 14 bases, with 14 bases between. The CDR3 extends over 12 amino acids. CDR3: CASSPDRISLHF. DNA for the CDR3: TGTGCCAGCAGCCCCGACAGGATCTCCCTCCACTTT.

On this clone: One end of the junction does not line up with germline, which may come from a read error. This chain connects TRBV6-6 to TRBJ1-5, with D perhaps TRBD1 (6 bases). The V gene's germline CDR1 is MNHNY and CDR2 SVGAGI (reference sequence). This CDR3 spans 13 amino acids. The CDR3 loop is CASRTTGNQPQHF. CDR3 nucleotides: TGTGCCAGCAGAACTACAGGGAATCAGCCCCAACATTTT.